These 2 T cell receptor beta chains were all obtained from the same sample, sequenced in a study of blood T cell repertoires in COVID-19. Assay: immunoSEQ multiplex PCR; the TCRdb copy retains only in-frame clones and omits some. The sample lists under 200,000 clones, roughly 88% occurring once. The sample was peripheral blood. Source of these receptors: a woman in her sixties or seventies with acute or convalescent COVID-19.

The V gene is TRBV7-9, the J gene TRBJ1-2; 9 bases are a match to TRBD1. Trimming removed 3 bases from V and 8 bases from J; junction bases left unmatched: 7. The CDR3 loop spans 14 amino acids. Germline V gene sequence: CDR1 SEHNR, CDR2 FQNEAQ (reference sequence). The CDR3 loop is CASSFRDREGGYTF. CDR3 coding DNA: TGTGCCAGCAGCTTCCGGGACAGGGAAGGCGGCTACACCTTC. Together with reference TRBV7-9 and TRBJ1-2, the CDR3 gives the full variable domain: DTGVSQNPRHKITKRGQNVTFRCDPISEHNRLYWYRQTLGQGPEFLTYFQNEAQLEKSRLLSDRFSAERPKGSFSTLEIQRTEQGDSAMYLCASSFRDREGGYTFGSGTRLTVV.

The chain carries TRBV6-4 and TRBJ2-1; 8 positions agree with TRBD2. CDR1 and CDR2 from the germline V gene are MRHNA and SNTAGT. This CDR3 is 18 amino acids long. The trim removed 0 bases at V and 2 bases at J, leaving 9 bases unmatched. This CDR3 is CASSDSGLRGGPYNEQFF. The CDR3 DNA sequence: TGTGCCAGCAGTGACTCCGGTCTCCGGGGGGGCCCCTACAATGAGCAGTTCTTC.